Here is one TCR beta chain with its context. Sampled while nominally healthy, donors likely had unrecorded immune exposures. CDR3 length: 16 amino acids. Germline V lookup: CDR1 SGHDT, CDR2 YYEEEE. After removal of 2 bases from V and 0 bases from J, the junction contained 6 bases not matched to a gene. PCR employed 60 Vbeta and 13 Jbeta primers. Only in-frame clones appear in the TCRdb table, and some are missing; sequencing was by immunoSEQ multiplex PCR. The sample has around 150,000 clones, roughly 80% seen once. These data originate in a study of cytomegalovirus exposure and HLA in healthy donors. Material for sequencing was PBMCs. The origin of this receptor is a woman aged 30 to 39 in good health and CMV-seropositive. The J gene is TRBJ2-5, the V gene TRBV5-6; 8 bases agree with TRBD2. CDR3 residues: CASSFREGSYQETQYF. Written as DNA, the CDR3 is TGTGCCAGCAGCTTCCGGGAGGGGTCCTACCAAGAGACCCAGTACTTC.